The 25 T cell receptor beta chains below were found in one sample sequenced in a study of T cells in Graves' hyperthyroidism and ophthalmopathy (dated by TCRdb to the late 2010s). Library preparation employed multiplex PCR. Sequencing took place on an Illumina HiSeq 2000. The TCR beta CDR3 regions were amplified from RNA transcripts. For the first round of RT-PCR on the TCR CDR3, the HTBI primer set was used together with the Qiagen OneStep RT-PCR kit. The public sequencing data were trimmed at Q25 with fastp and processed into clonotypes with MiXCR by TCRdb, which kept only in-frame beta chains. Records with the same CDR3 protein are collapsed into one entry carrying the most frequent genes and DNA. This sample holds around 660,000 distinct CDR3 sequences; nearly 45% were observed only once. The ten largest account for less than 9% of the sample. Material for sequencing was peripheral blood or thyroid tissue (not recorded which). All receptors come from an adult man with Graves' disease, either hyperthyroidism or ophthalmopathy (not recorded which).

The chain combines TRBV7-8 with TRBJ1-6; D remains unclear. The CDR3 totals 12 residues. Trimming left V 8 bases short and J 7 bases short, with 9 bases between. Germline CDR1 reads SGHVS; CDR2 reads FQNEAQ. CDR3 DNA sequence: TGTGCCAGCCAAATCCCCAATTCACCCCTCCACTTT. Translation: CASQIPNSPLHF.

This chain connects TRBV12-3 or TRBV12-4 to TRBJ1-5; no clear D gene. V lost 4 bases, J lost 8 bases, and 15 bases lay in between. This CDR3 has 14 amino acids. CDR3 sequence: CASSYSIGQEPQHF. The CDR3 coding sequence is TGTGCCAGCAGTTACTCGATAGGTCAGGAGCCCCAGCATTTT.

The V and J genes are TRBV6-4 and TRBJ1-2; 7 bases line up with TRBD1. Germline V gives CDR1 MRHNA, CDR2 SNTAGT. This CDR3 is 15 amino acids long. The J segment lost 2 bases and the V segment lost 4 bases, leaving 7 bases of the junction unmatched. CDR3 amino acids: CASSAPGTVNYGYTF. CDR3 nucleotide sequence: TGTGCCAGCAGTGCTCCCGGGACAGTGAACTATGGCTACACCTTC.

CDR3 region: CASSLRGEGGNQPQHF. The CDR3, as DNA: TGTGCCAGCAGCTTGAGGGGGGAGGGCGGCAATCAGCCCCAGCATTTT. The chain links TRBV7-9 to TRBJ1-5; perhaps TRBD1 as D (6 bases). V dropped 3 bases and J dropped 2 bases, with 14 bases sitting between them. Germline V lookup: CDR1 SEHNR, CDR2 FQNEAQ (reference sequence). The CDR3 contains 16 residues.

This rearrangement joins TRBV20-1 to TRBJ1-5; D is uncertain. Germline assignment: CDR1 DFQATT and CDR2 SNEGSKA (reference sequence). The CDR3 extends over 15 amino acids. The V end lost 4 bases, the J end lost 2 bases, and 15 bases lay between the germline ends. The CDR3 spells CSAISGVGGNQPQHF. In DNA form, the CDR3 reads TGCAGTGCTATCTCTGGGGTTGGGGGCAATCAGCCCCAGCATTTT.

The gene calls are TRBV12-3 or TRBV12-4 and TRBJ1-1; maybe TRBD1 (6 bases). The V end was cut by 8 bases, the J end by 3 bases, with 25 bases between. The CDR3 is 17 residues long. CDR3 amino acids: CASSMGQGTFLDTEAFF. DNA of the CDR3: TGTGCCAGCTCTATGGGTCAGGGGACCTTCTTGGACACTGAAGCTTTCTTT.

This clonotype was counted at least ten times. The chain employs TRBV20-1 and TRBJ2-7; either TRBD1 or TRBD2 may fit D (6 bases each). CDR3 size: 13 residues. Trimming took off 1 base at V and 4 bases at J, with 11 bases between the two ends. Germline V gene data show CDR1 as DFQATT and CDR2 as SNEGSKA (reference sequence). The CDR3 is CSARAGAGYEQYF. Written as DNA, the CDR3 is TGCAGTGCTAGAGCGGGGGCGGGTTACGAGCAGTACTTC.

This clonotype appeared many times. The V and J genes are TRBV15 and TRBJ2-7; TRBD2 agrees at 10 bases. This CDR3 comprises 15 residues. Looked up from germline, CDR1 is LNHNV and CDR2 is YYDKDF (reference sequence). V shed 0 bases and J 6 bases; nucleotides not matched to a gene: 5. CDR3: CATSRDLLAGGEQYF. The CDR3 nucleotides read TGTGCCACCAGCAGAGATCTATTAGCGGGGGGCGAGCAGTACTTC.

This clonotype was counted many times. V gene TRBV2 combines with J gene TRBJ1-6; D not resolved. The CDR3 has 13 residues. The germline gives CDR1 SNHLY, CDR2 FYNNEI. V lost 7 bases and J 0 bases, leaving 4 bases between the germline ends. The CDR3 is CASTSSYNSPLHF. The CDR3 bases are TGTGCCAGCACGAGCTCCTATAATTCACCCCTCCACTTT.

This clonotype was recorded at least ten times. J is TRBJ1-2 and V is TRBV7-2; D is uncertain. Trimming cost V 1 base and J 1 base, with 7 bases left between them. The CDR3 contains 14 residues. From germline, CDR1 is SGHTA and CDR2 FQGNSA. The CDR3 protein is CASSLGANNYGYTF. The DNA of the CDR3 is TGTGCCAGCAGCTTAGGTGCAAATAACTATGGCTACACCTTC.

This clonotype was seen at least ten times. The J gene is TRBJ2-6, the V gene TRBV19; the D is unclear. Trimming cost V 3 bases and J 0 bases, with 6 bases left between them. The CDR3 sequence is 15 residues long. Looked up from germline, CDR1 is LNHDA and CDR2 is SQIVND (reference sequence). CDR3: CASSIGSSGANVLTF. The CDR3 coding sequence is TGTGCCAGTAGTATCGGCAGCTCTGGGGCCAACGTCCTGACTTTC.

Only a few counts were recorded for this clonotype. This chain connects TRBV6-5 to TRBJ2-7, with D possibly matching TRBD2 (6 bases). In germline, CDR1 is MNHEY, CDR2 SVGAGI. V was shortened by 2 bases and J by 2 bases, with 16 bases between the two germline ends. The CDR3 length is 16 residues. For the CDR3, the DNA is TGTGCCAGCAGTTACGGTGGAGGGGTCGGAACCTACGAGCAGTACTTC. It specifies CASSYGGGVGTYEQYF.

This clonotype was recorded at least ten times. This chain links TRBV19 with TRBJ2-7, with D possibly being TRBD2 (5 bases). The germline gives CDR1 LNHDA, CDR2 SQIVND (reference sequence). The CDR3 sequence is 13 residues long. Trimming cost V 6 bases and J 0 bases, with 9 bases left between them. CDR3 in DNA: TGTGCCAGTAGAGCGGTTAGCTCCTACGAGCAGTACTTC. It encodes CASRAVSSYEQYF.

V is TRBV11-2 and J is TRBJ1-5; a possible D gene is TRBD1 (6 bases). Germline CDR1 and CDR2: SGHAT and FQNNGV. V lost 5 bases and J 2 bases, leaving 19 bases between the germline ends. This CDR3 is built from 17 residues. This CDR3 is CASSPSDSASGNQPQHF. The CDR3 DNA is TGTGCCAGCAGCCCTTCGGACAGCGCTTCGGGCAATCAGCCCCAGCATTTT.

The table lists this clonotype with a few counts. This chain connects TRBV20-1 to TRBJ1-1, with unresolved D. The length of the CDR3 is 14 residues. V was clipped by 0 bases and J by 1 base, with 9 bases between them. CDR1 is DFQATT and CDR2 is SNEGSKA in the germline V gene (reference sequence). CDR3 sequence (DNA): TGCAGTGCTAGAGATTTCGGGGAGAACACTGAAGCTTTCTTT. Residues: CSARDFGENTEAFF.

Worth noting for this clonotype: At one end the junction does not follow the germline gene, possibly because of a read error. The gene calls are TRBV24-1 and TRBJ2-6; D is undetermined. This CDR3 is built from 11 residues. Germline values: CDR1 KGHDR, CDR2 SFDVKD. The CDR3 loop reads CATSEEDTEAF. The DNA for the CDR3 is TGTGCCACCAGTGAAGAGGATACTGAAGCTTTC.

This chain uses TRBV20-1 with TRBJ2-5; maybe TRBD2 (6 bases). The V and J ends lost 6 bases and 3 bases respectively, with 23 bases between them. Germline V lookup: CDR1 DFQATT, CDR2 SNEGSKA (reference sequence). CDR3 size: 16 residues. CDR3 region: CSAPTGTRWEKETQYF. The CDR3 DNA sequence: TGCAGTGCGCCAACCGGGACTCGCTGGGAAAAAGAGACCCAGTACTTC.

V usage is TRBV29-1 and J usage is TRBJ2-5, with D tentatively TRBD2 (5 bases). Trimming shortened V by 5 bases and J by 5 bases, and 15 bases separated the two germline ends. The CDR3 runs 13 residues. The germline V gene has CDR1 SQVTM and CDR2 ANQGSEA. CDR3 protein: CSVIGLGEETQYF. The DNA of the CDR3 is TGCAGCGTTATAGGGCTGGGAGAGGAGACCCAGTACTTC.

Ten or more counts support this clonotype. The chain joins TRBV20-1 to TRBJ2-6; no definite D call. Germline lookup yields CDR1 DFQATT and CDR2 SNEGSKA (reference sequence). V lost 4 bases and J lost 0, with 13 bases in between. The CDR3 is 16 residues long. The CDR3 sequence is CSANRRSNSGANVLTF. CDR3 nucleotide sequence: TGCAGTGCTAACCGACGGAGTAACTCTGGGGCCAACGTCCTGACTTTC.

About this clonotype: Germline and junction disagree at one end, which may indicate a read error. The rearrangement uses TRBV11-1 and TRBJ2-7; the D is unclear. The germline V gene encodes CDR1 SGHAT and CDR2 FQDESV (reference sequence). CDR3 length equals 15 residues. CDR3 nucleotide sequence: TGTGCCAGCAGCACACCCTTGGACGGTTCCTATGAGCAGTACTTC. Protein product: CASSTPLDGSYEQYF.

The V call is TRBV7-9, the J call TRBJ2-7; TRBD2 is a possible D gene (5 bases). The CDR3 runs to 15 residues. V lost 5 bases and J lost 7, with 21 bases in between. Germline CDR1 SEHNR, CDR2 FQNEAQ (reference sequence). The CDR3 nucleotides are TGTGCCAGCAGCCCGTCTCGGGCGGGCTTGAGAGAGCAGTACTTC. The encoded protein is CASSPSRAGLREQYF.

This clonotype has a count of ten or more. The chain employs TRBV24-1 and TRBJ1-5, with D unresolved. The germline V gene encodes CDR1 KGHDR and CDR2 SFDVKD. CDR3 length: 13 amino acids. The V end was cut by 5 bases, the J end by 7 bases, with 11 bases between. DNA for the CDR3: TGTGCCACCAGTGCCGGGCCCGGGCAGCCCCAGCATTTT. As protein: CATSAGPGQPQHF.

The chain uses TRBV24-1 and TRBJ2-5; weak D call: TRBD1 (5 bases). The CDR3 runs 13 residues. The V and J ends lost 4 bases and 5 bases respectively, with 10 bases between them. CDR1 KGHDR and CDR2 SFDVKD come from the germline V gene. The CDR3 loop is CATSEGPPETQYF. CDR3 coding DNA: TGTGCCACCAGTGAGGGGCCGCCGGAGACCCAGTACTTC.

This clonotype was observed a handful of times. J is TRBJ1-1 and V is TRBV20-1, with 9 bases fitting TRBD1. This CDR3 has 13 residues. With V trimmed by 2 bases and J by 10 bases, 8 bases remained unmatched. Per the germline V gene, CDR1 is DFQATT and CDR2 is SNEGSKA (reference sequence). The CDR3 protein is CSARQTGGSRAFF. CDR3 nucleotide sequence: TGCAGTGCTAGACAGACAGGGGGAAGTAGAGCTTTCTTT.

This clonotype was counted many times. The V and J genes are TRBV7-2 and TRBJ2-2; D uncertain. The CDR3 spans 14 residues. Germline V gene sequence: CDR1 SGHTA, CDR2 FQGNSA. Trimming took 1 base from V and 2 from J, leaving 5 bases between them. The CDR3 here is CASSLVGNTGELFF. DNA of the CDR3: TGTGCCAGCAGCTTAGTTGGTAACACCGGGGAGCTGTTTTTT.